Listed below are T cell receptor beta chains from one sample, sequenced in a study of cytomegalovirus exposure and HLA in healthy donors. TCRdb's table, derived via immunoSEQ multiplex PCR, lists solely in-frame clones and lacks some. Among approximately 120,000 clones listed, approximately 80% were seen once. The sample consisted of PBMCs. These receptor sequences come from a man in his forties or fifties in good health and CMV-seropositive. The CDR3 runs from the conserved cysteine through the conserved F or W. The order of the fields is J gene, D gene, V gene, CDR3 length, clone size, CDR3 DNA, CDR3 protein. The D gene is left open where the match is weak. Rows give clone size only sometimes, using once, few, many, or a class for an expanded clone.

J gene: TRBJ2-7
D gene: NA
V gene: TRBV18
CDR3 length: 17
clone size: few
CDR3 DNA: TGTGCCAGCTCACCAGCCGGGACAACGAGGAGCTCCTACGAGCAGTACTTC
CDR3 protein: CASSPAGTTRSSYEQYF

J gene: TRBJ2-1
D gene: TRBD2
V gene: TRBV6-6
CDR3 length: 16
clone size: NA
CDR3 DNA: TGTGCCAGCAGACACCGCGGGGGGTCGACCTACAATGAGCAGTTCTTC
CDR3 protein: CASRHRGGSTYNEQFF

J gene: TRBJ2-4
D gene: TRBD2
V gene: TRBV19
CDR3 length: 18
clone size: NA
CDR3 DNA: TGTGCCAGTAGTATAAATTCGGGACTAGGAGTGTTCAAAAACATTCAGTACTTC
CDR3 protein: CASSINSGLGVFKNIQYF

J gene: TRBJ2-1
D gene: NA
V gene: TRBV9
CDR3 length: 15
clone size: NA
CDR3 DNA: TGTGCCAGCAGTCCCGGTTTTAGCTCCTACAATGAGCAGTTCTTC
CDR3 protein: CASSPGFSSYNEQFF

J gene: TRBJ1-6
D gene: NA
V gene: TRBV19
CDR3 length: 15
clone size: once
CDR3 DNA: TGTGCCAGTAGTACCGGGACAAGACATAATTCACCCCTCCACTTT
CDR3 protein: CASSTGTRHNSPLHF

J gene: TRBJ1-2
D gene: TRBD1
V gene: TRBV28
CDR3 length: 15
clone size: NA
CDR3 DNA: TGTGCCAGCAGTCTAGACAGGGCCCTCAACTATGGCTACACCTTC
CDR3 protein: CASSLDRALNYGYTF

J gene: TRBJ2-7
D gene: NA
V gene: TRBV6-5
CDR3 length: 12
clone size: NA
CDR3 DNA: TGTGCCAGCAGTCCCAGGGCCTACGAGCAGTACTTC
CDR3 protein: CASSPRAYEQYF

J gene: TRBJ2-7
D gene: NA
V gene: TRBV11-1
CDR3 length: 13
clone size: NA
CDR3 DNA: TGTGCCAGCAGCCACCCTCCGGGGAACGAGCAGTACTTC
CDR3 protein: CASSHPPGNEQYF

J gene: TRBJ1-4
D gene: NA
V gene: TRBV5-1
CDR3 length: 14
clone size: NA
CDR3 DNA: TGCGCCAGCAGCTTGTCGGGTTTATTTGAAAAACTGTTTTTT
CDR3 protein: CASSLSGLFEKLFF

J gene: TRBJ2-5
D gene: NA
V gene: TRBV5-1
CDR3 length: 15
clone size: NA
CDR3 DNA: TGCGCCAGCAGCTTGGTGGCGGCTCCACAAGAGACCCAGTACTTC
CDR3 protein: CASSLVAAPQETQYF

J gene: TRBJ1-3
D gene: TRBD1
V gene: TRBV5-1
CDR3 length: 15
clone size: NA
CDR3 DNA: TGCGCCAGCAGCTTAAAGACAGGGTTGGCTGACACCATATATTTT
CDR3 protein: CASSLKTGLADTIYF

J gene: TRBJ1-5
D gene: NA
V gene: TRBV7-2
CDR3 length: 14
clone size: NA
CDR3 DNA: TGTGCCAGCAGCTTACTGGGGGCAGGTCAGCCCCAGCATTTT
CDR3 protein: CASSLLGAGQPQHF

J gene: TRBJ1-2
D gene: NA
V gene: TRBV5-8
CDR3 length: 16
clone size: many
CDR3 DNA: TGTGCCAGCCTACCCAGGGCCCTTTTCTCCGGCTATGGCTACACCTTC
CDR3 protein: CASLPRALFSGYGYTF

J gene: TRBJ2-2
D gene: TRBD1
V gene: TRBV2
CDR3 length: 16
clone size: NA
CDR3 DNA: TGTGCCAGCACCCAACTGGGGACAGCGAACACCGGGGAGCTGTTTTTT
CDR3 protein: CASTQLGTANTGELFF

J gene: TRBJ1-5
D gene: TRBD1
V gene: TRBV7-2
CDR3 length: 15
clone size: NA
CDR3 DNA: TGTGCCAGCAGCTACGACAGGGCGAGCAATCAGCCCCAGCATTTT
CDR3 protein: CASSYDRASNQPQHF

J gene: TRBJ1-2
D gene: NA
V gene: TRBV27
CDR3 length: 16
clone size: NA
CDR3 DNA: TGTGCCAGCAGAAGAGGAGGCAGGAATTCTATTGACGGCTACACCTTC
CDR3 protein: CASRRGGRNSIDGYTF

J gene: TRBJ1-4
D gene: NA
V gene: TRBV2
CDR3 length: 14
clone size: few
CDR3 DNA: TGTGCCAGCAGTCGAAGACAGGACGTGGAAAAACTGTTTTTT
CDR3 protein: CASSRRQDVEKLFF

J gene: TRBJ2-5
D gene: TRBD1
V gene: TRBV7-6
CDR3 length: 13
clone size: NA
CDR3 DNA: TGTGCCAGCAGCGCGGACAGGGGGGAGACCCAGTACTTC
CDR3 protein: CASSADRGETQYF

J gene: TRBJ1-1
D gene: NA
V gene: TRBV28
CDR3 length: 14
clone size: few
CDR3 DNA: TGTGCCAGCAGTACCCTGGCCAGGTCTTCTGAAGCTTTCTTT
CDR3 protein: CASSTLARSSEAFF

J gene: TRBJ2-3
D gene: TRBD2
V gene: TRBV6-4
CDR3 length: 14
clone size: NA
CDR3 DNA: TGTGCCACCAGTCGGGGGGGCGAGGGAGATACGCAGTATTTT
CDR3 protein: CATSRGGEGDTQYF

J gene: TRBJ2-5
D gene: NA
V gene: TRBV7-9
CDR3 length: 13
clone size: NA
CDR3 DNA: TGTGCCAGCAGCTTAGAGGCTAGCGAGACCCAGTACTTC
CDR3 protein: CASSLEASETQYF

J gene: TRBJ1-3
D gene: NA
V gene: TRBV21-1
CDR3 length: 15
clone size: NA
CDR3 DNA: TGTGCCAGCAGCAACGGGACAGAGACTGGAAACACCATATATTTT
CDR3 protein: CASSNGTETGNTIYF

J gene: TRBJ1-4
D gene: NA
V gene: TRBV21-1
CDR3 length: 14
clone size: NA
CDR3 DNA: TGTGCCAGCAGCAGAGGGTTAACTAATGAAAAACTGTTTTTT
CDR3 protein: CASSRGLTNEKLFF

J gene: TRBJ2-5
D gene: TRBD2
V gene: TRBV4-2
CDR3 length: 16
clone size: NA
CDR3 DNA: TGTGCCAGCAGCCAAGGGATACTAGCGGGGGAAGAGACCCAGTACTTC
CDR3 protein: CASSQGILAGEETQYF

J gene: TRBJ2-1
D gene: TRBD2
V gene: TRBV6-1
CDR3 length: 16
clone size: few
CDR3 DNA: TGTGCCAGCAGTGAAGGTTTGCGGGGGTCCTACAATGAGCAGTTCTTC
CDR3 protein: CASSEGLRGSYNEQFF

J gene: TRBJ2-1
D gene: NA
V gene: TRBV7-8
CDR3 length: 15
clone size: NA
CDR3 DNA: TGTGCCAGCAGCTTAGCCCGGACAGACCACAATGAGCAGTTCTTC
CDR3 protein: CASSLARTDHNEQFF

J gene: TRBJ2-5
D gene: NA
V gene: TRBV5-4
CDR3 length: 14
clone size: NA
CDR3 DNA: TGTGCCAGCAGCCTGCGGGACAGCCAAGAGACCCAGTACTTC
CDR3 protein: CASSLRDSQETQYF

J gene: TRBJ1-1
D gene: TRBD1
V gene: TRBV7-2
CDR3 length: 12
clone size: NA
CDR3 DNA: TGTGCCAGCTACCGAACCGGGACAGGAGCTTTCTTT
CDR3 protein: CASYRTGTGAFF

J gene: TRBJ2-5
D gene: TRBD1
V gene: TRBV27
CDR3 length: 14
clone size: NA
CDR3 DNA: TGTGCCAGCAGCCAAGACAGGGCTCGGGAGACCCAGTACTTC
CDR3 protein: CASSQDRARETQYF

J gene: TRBJ2-7
D gene: NA
V gene: TRBV6-5
CDR3 length: 11
clone size: NA
CDR3 DNA: TGTGCCAGCAGTGACAGGTACGAGCAGTACTTC
CDR3 protein: CASSDRYEQYF

J gene: TRBJ2-2
D gene: NA
V gene: TRBV2
CDR3 length: 14
clone size: NA
CDR3 DNA: TGTGCCAGCAGGTGGACAGAGAACACCGGGGAGCTGTTTTTT
CDR3 protein: CASRWTENTGELFF

J gene: TRBJ2-3
D gene: NA
V gene: TRBV20-1
CDR3 length: 11
clone size: NA
CDR3 DNA: TGCAGTGCCCACAAGGGGGATACGCAGTATTTT
CDR3 protein: CSAHKGDTQYF

J gene: TRBJ2-7
D gene: TRBD2
V gene: TRBV7-2
CDR3 length: 16
clone size: few
CDR3 DNA: TGTGCCAGCAGCTTACATAGCGGGGGGGCAGTAGGGGAGCAGTACTTC
CDR3 protein: CASSLHSGGAVGEQYF

J gene: TRBJ2-1
D gene: TRBD1
V gene: TRBV5-4
CDR3 length: 15
clone size: few
CDR3 DNA: TGTGCCAGCAGCTTGGCCGGGACAGGGGTCAATGAGCAGTTCTTC
CDR3 protein: CASSLAGTGVNEQFF

J gene: TRBJ1-2
D gene: NA
V gene: TRBV18
CDR3 length: 12
clone size: NA
CDR3 DNA: TGTGCCAGCTCACCCTCCAGGGATGGCTACACCTTC
CDR3 protein: CASSPSRDGYTF

J gene: TRBJ2-2
D gene: NA
V gene: TRBV27
CDR3 length: 13
clone size: NA
CDR3 DNA: TGTGCCAGCAGCTTATATAGAGTCGGGGAGCTGTTTTTT
CDR3 protein: CASSLYRVGELFF

J gene: TRBJ2-5
D gene: NA
V gene: TRBV9
CDR3 length: 14
clone size: NA
CDR3 DNA: TGTGCCAGCAGCGTAGACGGGGGAGAAAAGACCCAGTACTTC
CDR3 protein: CASSVDGGEKTQYF

J gene: TRBJ1-2
D gene: TRBD1
V gene: TRBV5-5
CDR3 length: 15
clone size: NA
CDR3 DNA: TGTGCCAGCAGCTTGGAGTCGGGGACAGGGGGTGCAGGCACCTTC
CDR3 protein: CASSLESGTGGAGTF

J gene: TRBJ1-4
D gene: NA
V gene: TRBV28
CDR3 length: 14
clone size: few
CDR3 DNA: TGTGCCAGCAGTTTTGGGGGGGCGGATGAAAAACTGTTTTTT
CDR3 protein: CASSFGGADEKLFF

J gene: TRBJ1-5
D gene: NA
V gene: TRBV2
CDR3 length: 13
clone size: NA
CDR3 DNA: TGTGCCAGCAAAGGGGTATCGGATCAGCCCCAGCATTTT
CDR3 protein: CASKGVSDQPQHF

J gene: TRBJ1-4
D gene: TRBD1
V gene: TRBV18
CDR3 length: 15
clone size: NA
CDR3 DNA: TGTGCCAGCTCAGGGACAGGGGCCCCGAATGAAAAACTGTTTTTT
CDR3 protein: CASSGTGAPNEKLFF

J gene: TRBJ1-5
D gene: NA
V gene: TRBV5-4
CDR3 length: 13
clone size: NA
CDR3 DNA: TGTGCCAGCAGCTTGTTCGGGGATCAGCCCCAGCATTTT
CDR3 protein: CASSLFGDQPQHF

J gene: TRBJ2-5
D gene: TRBD2
V gene: TRBV4-3
CDR3 length: 15
clone size: NA
CDR3 DNA: TGCGCCAGCAGCCAAAAGCGGGGGGGAGCAGAGACCCAGTACTTC
CDR3 protein: CASSQKRGGAETQYF

J gene: TRBJ2-2
D gene: NA
V gene: TRBV4-2
CDR3 length: 15
clone size: NA
CDR3 DNA: TGTGCCAGCAGCCCACTAGGAGTGGGGACCGGGGAGCTGTTTTTT
CDR3 protein: CASSPLGVGTGELFF

J gene: TRBJ2-3
D gene: TRBD1
V gene: TRBV6-4
CDR3 length: 14
clone size: few
CDR3 DNA: TGTGCCAGCAGTGACGGGACAGGGACAGATACGCAGTATTTT
CDR3 protein: CASSDGTGTDTQYF

J gene: TRBJ1-2
D gene: NA
V gene: TRBV6-1
CDR3 length: 13
clone size: NA
CDR3 DNA: TGTGCCAGCAAGCTACCGGGGACAAGTGGCTACACCTTC
CDR3 protein: CASKLPGTSGYTF

J gene: TRBJ2-2
D gene: NA
V gene: TRBV14
CDR3 length: 15
clone size: NA
CDR3 DNA: TGTGCCAGCAGCCAGCAACTAGCAAACACCGGGGAGCTGTTTTTT
CDR3 protein: CASSQQLANTGELFF

J gene: TRBJ2-7
D gene: NA
V gene: TRBV5-1
CDR3 length: 14
clone size: NA
CDR3 DNA: TGCGCCAGCAGTACCGGGACTTTTGCCTACGAGCAGTACTTC
CDR3 protein: CASSTGTFAYEQYF

J gene: TRBJ1-1
D gene: NA
V gene: TRBV4-1
CDR3 length: 13
clone size: NA
CDR3 DNA: TGCGCCAGCAGCTGGCGGGTTGGGGCTGAAGCTTTCTTT
CDR3 protein: CASSWRVGAEAFF

J gene: TRBJ1-5
D gene: TRBD1
V gene: TRBV9
CDR3 length: 15
clone size: NA
CDR3 DNA: TGTGCCAGCAGCGTCAGCGACAGGGGGGATCGGCCCCAGCATTTT
CDR3 protein: CASSVSDRGDRPQHF

J gene: TRBJ2-3
D gene: NA
V gene: TRBV7-9
CDR3 length: 12
clone size: once
CDR3 DNA: TGTGCCAGCTTAGGGAGGCACGATACGCAGTATTTT
CDR3 protein: CASLGRHDTQYF

J gene: TRBJ1-1
D gene: TRBD1
V gene: TRBV28
CDR3 length: 13
clone size: NA
CDR3 DNA: TGTGCCAGCGGGACAGTGCTGAACACTGAAGCTTTCTTT
CDR3 protein: CASGTVLNTEAFF

J gene: TRBJ2-3
D gene: NA
V gene: TRBV2
CDR3 length: 15
clone size: NA
CDR3 DNA: TGTGCCAGCAGTGTGTATCAGGGGTCCGCAGATACGCAGTATTTT
CDR3 protein: CASSVYQGSADTQYF

J gene: TRBJ2-5
D gene: NA
V gene: TRBV7-2
CDR3 length: 13
clone size: NA
CDR3 DNA: TGTGCCAGCAGCCGACAGGTACAAGAGACCCAGTACTTC
CDR3 protein: CASSRQVQETQYF

J gene: TRBJ1-5
D gene: TRBD1
V gene: TRBV19
CDR3 length: 15
clone size: NA
CDR3 DNA: TGTGCCAGTAGTTCGTGGGACAGGTCTGGCCAGCCCCAGCATTTT
CDR3 protein: CASSSWDRSGQPQHF

J gene: TRBJ2-3
D gene: NA
V gene: TRBV7-2
CDR3 length: 18
clone size: NA
CDR3 DNA: TGTGCCAGCAGCTTAGCGCATATCTCAGCGGATAGCACAGATACGCAGTATTTT
CDR3 protein: CASSLAHISADSTDTQYF

J gene: TRBJ2-3
D gene: TRBD1
V gene: TRBV30
CDR3 length: 15
clone size: NA
CDR3 DNA: TGTGCCTGGAGTCCCGGGACAGGGGGCGCGGATACGCAGTATTTT
CDR3 protein: CAWSPGTGGADTQYF

J gene: TRBJ2-2
D gene: NA
V gene: TRBV4-3
CDR3 length: 17
clone size: NA
CDR3 DNA: TGCGCCAGCAGCCAAGATCCCGCTGCGTTGCCGGCCGGGGAGCTGTTTTTT
CDR3 protein: CASSQDPAALPAGELFF

J gene: TRBJ2-1
D gene: NA
V gene: TRBV11-3
CDR3 length: 16
clone size: NA
CDR3 DNA: TGTGCCAGCAGCTTAACCTGGACAGACTCGAGAAATGAGCAGTTCTTC
CDR3 protein: CASSLTWTDSRNEQFF